The 30 T cell receptor beta chains given below trace back to one sample, sequenced in a study of T cells in Graves' hyperthyroidism and ophthalmopathy. Amplified TCR beta CDR3 regions derived from RNA transcripts. A first-round RT-PCR of the TCR CDR3 used the HTBI primer set. MiXCR, applied by TCRdb to the multiplex PCR reads, yields one record per CDR3 protein. The sample shows 370,000 or so distinct CDR3 sequences, around an eighth of them seen only once. The specimen was blood. The receptor set was obtained from a man younger than 40 with Graves' hyperthyroidism that later progressed to Graves' ophthalmopathy.

This clonotype was picked up many times. The chain combines TRBV20-1 with TRBJ2-1; 12 bases match TRBD1. Germline-derived CDR1 and CDR2 are DFQATT and SNEGSKA (reference sequence). V shed 5 bases, J shed 8 bases, and the junction held 7 bases outside the gene matches. The CDR3 has 14 amino acids. CDR3 sequence (DNA): TGCAGTGCTCCCCGGGACAGGGGGCGGGATGAGCAGTTCTTC. Translating it yields CSAPRDRGRDEQFF.

This clonotype was seen repeatedly, ten times or more. The chain combines TRBV20-1 with TRBJ2-7, with D uncertain. The CDR3 spans 14 residues. V dropped 1 base and J dropped 0 bases, with 10 bases sitting between them. Germline lookup yields CDR1 DFQATT and CDR2 SNEGSKA (reference sequence). The CDR3 region has the DNA TGCAGTGCTAGAGGGGGATGGAGCTCCTACGAGCAGTACTTC. It specifies CSARGGWSSYEQYF.

In its sample, this clonotype was seen many times. The V call is TRBV12-3 or TRBV12-4, the J call TRBJ2-3; 7 positions agree with TRBD1. This CDR3 region has 15 residues. Losses at the gene ends were 5 bases for V and 0 bases for J; bases not matched to a gene: 5. CDR3 amino acids: CASSPGTASTDTQYF. Written as DNA, the CDR3 is TGTGCCAGCAGTCCGGGGACAGCTAGCACAGATACGCAGTATTTT.

The chain is built from TRBV19 and TRBJ2-1; the match to TRBD2 covers 9 bases. J gave up 2 bases and V 5 bases, and 10 bases lay outside the gene matches. Germline CDR1 LNHDA, CDR2 SQIVND (reference sequence). The CDR3 contains 17 residues. The CDR3 sequence is CASSFPYSGGTYNEQFF. The CDR3 nucleotides are TGTGCCAGTAGTTTCCCATATAGCGGGGGCACCTACAATGAGCAGTTCTTC.

The DNA of the CDR3 is TGTGCCATCAGGGATAGAATCGATGAGCAGTTCTTC. It is translated as CAIRDRIDEQFF. The chain carries TRBV10-3 and TRBJ2-1; D is uncertain. Germline CDR1 and CDR2: ENHRY and SYGVKD. Trimming removed 6 bases from V and 8 bases from J, with 11 bases in between. CDR3 length: 12 amino acids.

This clonotype has ten or more counts. This chain connects TRBV4-1 to TRBJ1-1; 9 bases align to TRBD1. In germline, CDR1 is MGHRA, CDR2 YSYEKL. CDR3 size: 14 residues. Trimming cost V 4 bases and J 8 bases; bases outside gene matches: 8. CDR3 loop: CASSRDRGNREAFF. The CDR3 DNA reads as TGCGCCAGCAGCCGAGACAGGGGGAACAGGGAAGCTTTCTTT.

This clonotype has more than one count but fewer than ten. The chain has TRBV10-3 and TRBJ2-1; TRBD2 matches at 11 bases. J lost 8 bases, V lost 6 bases, and 9 bases had no gene match. Germline V gene data show CDR1 as ENHRY and CDR2 as SYGVKD. This CDR3 is 15 amino acids long. The DNA of the CDR3 is TGTGCCATCAGAATCCTAGCGGGGGGAGGAGATGAGCAGTTCTTC. Protein product: CAIRILAGGGDEQFF.

This clonotype was counted at least ten times. This rearrangement joins TRBV12-3 or TRBV12-4 to TRBJ1-1; no clear D. V was cut by 3 bases and J by 3 bases, with 20 bases left in between. This CDR3 spans 17 amino acids. The CDR3 here is CASSFDGIVGRYTEAFF. CDR3 in DNA: TGTGCCAGCAGTTTCGACGGGATTGTAGGGAGGTACACTGAAGCTTTCTTT.

This clonotype was detected ten times or more. The V gene is TRBV11-3, the J gene TRBJ1-1, with a possible D match to TRBD1 (5 bases). This CDR3 contains 14 residues. The V end was cut by 6 bases, the J end by 3 bases, with 14 bases between. The germline V gene encodes CDR1 SGHNT and CDR2 YENEEA. CDR3 amino acids: CASRRPGIDTEAFF. For the CDR3, the DNA is TGTGCCAGCAGACGTCCAGGGATCGACACTGAAGCTTTCTTT.

The chain employs TRBV29-1 and TRBJ1-1; TRBD1 agrees at 12 bases. V shed 7 bases and J 3 bases; nucleotides not matched to a gene: 9. The CDR3 loop spans 15 amino acids. Germline values: CDR1 SQVTM, CDR2 ANQGSEA. The CDR3: CSADRDRGLDTEAFF. The DNA for the CDR3 is TGCAGCGCCGACCGGGACAGGGGGCTGGACACTGAAGCTTTCTTT.

This clonotype was detected a few times. The rearrangement uses TRBV10-3 and TRBJ2-5; 10 nucleotides line up with TRBD1. The CDR3 totals 14 residues. Trimming took 0 bases from V and 5 from J; bases not matched to a gene: 0. CDR1 ENHRY and CDR2 SYGVKD come from the germline V gene. CDR3: CAISESDRGETQYF. The CDR3 DNA follows: TGTGCCATCAGTGAGTCGGACAGGGGGGAGACCCAGTACTTC.

To note about this clonotype: The missing conserved phenylalanine or tryptophan at the end of this CDR3 makes a read error likely. The V call is TRBV5-4, the J call TRBJ1-1; D is unresolved. Deletions cut 4 bases from V and 1 base from J, with 11 bases between. CDR1 and CDR2 (germline): SGHNT, YYREEE (reference sequence). The CDR3 length is 14 residues. CDR3 loop: CASSPQTENTEAFL. CDR3 bases: TGTGCCAGCAGCCCCCAGACCGAGAACACTGAAGCTTTCCTT.

The CDR3 here is CASRFAGGNSPLHF. The DNA of the CDR3 is TGTGCCAGCCGTTTTGCAGGGGGTAATTCACCCCTCCACTTT. V is TRBV6-1 and J is TRBJ1-6; TRBD1 matches 7 bases. Germline CDR1 MNHNS, CDR2 SASEGT. The CDR3 spans 14 residues. With 8 bases clipped from V and 6 bases from J, the junction kept 7 bases outside the gene matches.

This clonotype was detected ten times or more. The J gene is TRBJ1-1, the V gene TRBV24-1, with D maybe TRBD1 (5 bases). Trimming left V 9 bases short and J 7 bases short, with 17 bases between. The CDR3 is made up of 13 amino acids. CDR1 is KGHDR and CDR2 is SFDVKD in the germline V gene. CDR3 loop: CATSGTPYNEAFF. CDR3 sequence (DNA): TGTGCCACCTCCGGGACCCCGTATAATGAAGCTTTCTTT.

This clonotype was detected a few times. The rearrangement joins TRBV20-1 to TRBJ1-5; D may be TRBD1 (5 bases). This CDR3 has 15 amino acids. Trimming took off 0 bases at V and 4 bases at J, with 13 bases between the two ends. Germline values: CDR1 DFQATT, CDR2 SNEGSKA (reference sequence). The CDR3 here is CSARDRSRGNQPQHF. CDR3 DNA: TGCAGTGCTAGAGATCGCTCGCGGGGGAATCAGCCCCAGCATTTT.

This clonotype was seen at least ten times. V is TRBV5-1 and J is TRBJ2-1, with 9 bases identical to TRBD1. J gave up 7 bases and V 4 bases, and 9 bases lay outside the gene matches. Germline CDR1 is SGHRS and CDR2 is YFSETQ. The length of the CDR3 is 15 residues. Here the CDR3 reads CASSMDLGTGNEQFF. CDR3 coding DNA: TGCGCCAGCAGCATGGACCTCGGGACAGGGAATGAGCAGTTCTTC. The full variable domain, with the rest looked up from reference TRBV5-1 and TRBJ2-1, is KAGVTQTPRYLIKTRGQQVTLSCSPISGHRSVSWYQQTPGQGLQFLFEYFSETQRNKGNFPGRFSGRQFSNSRSEMNVSTLELGDSALYLCASSMDLGTGNEQFFGPGTRLTVL.

This clonotype was seen at least ten times. The J gene is TRBJ2-7, the V gene TRBV6-5, with 7 bases aligning to TRBD1. The CDR3 has 15 residues. CDR1 MNHEY and CDR2 SVGAGI come from the germline V gene. The ends lost 2 bases at V and 0 bases at J; junction bases unmatched: 4. The DNA for the CDR3 is TGTGCCAGCAGTTACGCATGGACAGGCTCCTACGAGCAGTACTTC. This codes for CASSYAWTGSYEQYF.

This clonotype was counted only a few times. V and J are TRBV12-3 or TRBV12-4 and TRBJ2-4, with 7 bases lining up with TRBD2. The CDR3 covers 14 residues. The trim removed 4 bases at V and 7 bases at J, leaving 7 bases unmatched. The CDR3 region has the DNA TGTGCCAGCAGTTGGGGGGGGTTCCGGAACATTCAGTACTTC. It is translated as CASSWGGFRNIQYF.

This clonotype has just a few counts. The genes are TRBV10-3 and TRBJ2-7; the D gene is possibly TRBD2 (5 bases). V lost 6 bases and J lost 2, with 14 bases in between. Germline V gives CDR1 ENHRY, CDR2 SYGVKD. The CDR3 loop spans 14 amino acids. The CDR3 is CAISERGRAYEQYF. The DNA for the CDR3 is TGTGCCATCAGCGAACGAGGGCGGGCCTACGAGCAGTACTTC.

Many counts were recorded for this clonotype. The chain employs TRBV6-1 and TRBJ2-5, with D perhaps matching TRBD2 (5 bases). There are 13 residues in the CDR3. CDR1 is MNHNS and CDR2 is SASEGT in the germline V gene. The germline V and J ends were trimmed by 7 bases and 1 base, with 10 bases remaining between them. This CDR3 is CASKSGPQETQYF. The CDR3 DNA sequence: TGTGCCAGCAAAAGCGGACCCCAAGAGACCCAGTACTTC.

This clonotype was counted ten times or more. The chain employs TRBV12-5 and TRBJ1-5; D unresolved. The length of the CDR3 is 13 residues. The germline gives CDR1 LGHNT, CDR2 FRNRAP. The V and J ends lost 6 bases and 1 base respectively, with 7 bases between them. This CDR3 is CASGTISNQPQHF. The DNA of the CDR3 is TGTGCTAGTGGGACGATAAGCAATCAGCCCCAGCATTTT. Full variable domain (rest looked up from reference TRBV12-5 and TRBJ1-5): DARVTQTPRHKVTEMGQEVTMRCQPILGHNTVFWYRQTMMQGLELLAYFRNRAPLDDSGMPKDRFSAEMPDATLATLKIQPSEPRDSAVYFCASGTISNQPQHFGDGTRLSIL.

The V and J genes are TRBV10-3 and TRBJ2-7, with D possibly being TRBD1 (5 bases). CDR1 and CDR2 from the germline V gene are ENHRY and SYGVKD. The CDR3 loop spans 14 amino acids. Trimming pared 11 bases from V and 1 base from J, leaving 18 bases between. The CDR3 here is CASSDSKKSYEQYF. Written as DNA, the CDR3 is TGTGCCTCCAGTGACAGCAAAAAATCCTACGAGCAGTACTTC.

This clonotype showed up many times. The chain has TRBV11-2 and TRBJ2-7; the D call may be TRBD1 or TRBD2 (5 bases each). Germline CDR1 and CDR2: SGHAT and FQNNGV. The CDR3 consists of 13 residues. V dropped 1 base and J dropped 7 bases, with 11 bases sitting between them. The CDR3 sequence is CASSLGGMGEQYF. In nucleotides, the CDR3 is TGTGCCAGCAGCTTAGGGGGGATGGGGGAGCAGTACTTC.

This clonotype was found many times. V gene TRBV12-3 or TRBV12-4 combines with J gene TRBJ2-3, with D uncertain. This CDR3 has 11 residues. Trimming cost V 8 bases and J 4 bases, with 7 bases left between them. CDR3 sequence: CASAVADTQYF. CDR3 DNA sequence: TGTGCCAGCGCGGTTGCAGATACGCAGTATTTT.

The rearrangement links TRBV11-3 to TRBJ2-5, with D perhaps matching TRBD2 (5 bases). The CDR3 totals 14 residues. V gave up 5 bases and J gave up 4 bases, with 14 bases separating them. Germline V gene lookup returns CDR1 SGHNT and CDR2 YENEEA. The DNA of the CDR3 is TGTGCCAGCAGCACCCGGGATTTCCCAGAGACCCAGTACTTC. Encoded protein: CASSTRDFPETQYF.

The V call is TRBV12-3 or TRBV12-4, the J call TRBJ2-7, with D possibly TRBD1 on 6 matching bases. This CDR3 has 15 residues. Trimming took 6 bases from V and 1 from J, leaving 16 bases between them. The CDR3 loop is CASSRSQGFSYEQYF. The CDR3 DNA sequence: TGTGCCAGCAGCCGTTCACAGGGTTTTTCCTACGAGCAGTACTTC.

The chain employs TRBV10-1 and TRBJ2-1; D unclear. Trimming pared 3 bases from V and 2 bases from J, leaving 11 bases between. Germline loops: CDR1 WNHNN, CDR2 SYGVQD (reference sequence). The CDR3 is 15 residues long. The CDR3 region has the DNA TGCGCCAGCAGTGACTCAGGCCGAGCCTACAATGAGCAGTTCTTC. Its protein product is CASSDSGRAYNEQFF.

This clonotype was seen at least ten times. V gene TRBV6-5 combines with J gene TRBJ2-5, with TRBD2 matching 9 bases. Germline CDR1 is MNHEY and CDR2 is SVGAGI. V gave up 2 bases and J gave up 5 bases; unmatched junction bases: 6. CDR3 size: 15 residues. The CDR3 region is CASSYGGGALETQYF. In DNA, the CDR3 is TGTGCCAGCAGTTACGGCGGGGGGGCATTGGAGACCCAGTACTTC.

The V and J genes are TRBV6-1 and TRBJ2-3, with a possible D match to TRBD2 (5 bases). The CDR3 extends over 15 amino acids. Germline V CDR1 and CDR2: MNHNS, SASEGT. Trimming stripped 6 bases from V and 5 bases from J, with 18 bases between. DNA of the CDR3: TGTGCCAGCAGCCCCCACCCCCGCGAGGGAGATACGCAGTATTTT. Its protein is CASSPHPREGDTQYF.

This clonotype was seen more than once but under ten times. V is TRBV3-1 and J is TRBJ1-3; possible D gene TRBD1, 5 bases. The germline V gene has CDR1 LGHDT and CDR2 YNNKEL (reference sequence). Trimming cost V 6 bases and J 0 bases, with 9 bases left between them. This CDR3 region has 14 residues. The CDR3 sequence: CASRRGSSGNTIYF. The CDR3 nucleotides are TGTGCCAGCAGACGGGGGAGCTCTGGAAACACCATATATTTT. The entire variable domain, with the rest obtained from reference TRBV3-1 and TRBJ1-3, is as follows: DTAVSQTPKYLVTQMGNDKSIKCEQNLGHDTMYWYKQDSKKFLKIMFSYNNKELIINETVPNRFSPKSPDKAHLNLHINSLELGDSAVYFCASRRGSSGNTIYFGEGSWLTVV.